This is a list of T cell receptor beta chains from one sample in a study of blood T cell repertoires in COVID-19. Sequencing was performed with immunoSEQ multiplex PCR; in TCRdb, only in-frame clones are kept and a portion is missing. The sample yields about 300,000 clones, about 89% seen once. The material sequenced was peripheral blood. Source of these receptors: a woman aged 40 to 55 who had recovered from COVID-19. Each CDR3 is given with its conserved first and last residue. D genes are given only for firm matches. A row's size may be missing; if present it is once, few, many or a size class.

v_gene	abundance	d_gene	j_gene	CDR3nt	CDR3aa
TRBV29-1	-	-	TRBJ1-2	TGCAGCGTTGAGGAGGGGGGCTACACCTTC	CSVEEGGYTF
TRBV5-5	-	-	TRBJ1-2	TGTGCCAGCAGCCCACTTAAGGGGACTACTAACTATGGCTACACCTTC	CASSPLKGTTNYGYTF
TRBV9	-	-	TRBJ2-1	TGTGCCAGCAGCTCCCGAGACAATGAGCAGTTCTTC	CASSSRDNEQFF
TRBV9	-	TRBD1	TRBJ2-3	TGTGCCAGCAGCCGGGACAGCCGCACAGATACGCAGTATTTT	CASSRDSRTDTQYF
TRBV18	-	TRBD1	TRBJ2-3	TGTGCCAGCTCACCAACAGGGGCTCCAGATACGCAGTATTTT	CASSPTGAPDTQYF
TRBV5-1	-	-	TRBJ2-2	TGCGCCAGCAGCTTTCGATCAGGGGACACCGGGGAGCTGTTTTTT	CASSFRSGDTGELFF
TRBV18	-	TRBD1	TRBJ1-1	TGTGCCAGCTCCCAACTACAGGGGAGGCTGAACACTGAAGCTTTCTTT	CASSQLQGRLNTEAFF
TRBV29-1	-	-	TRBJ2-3	TGCAGCCCGGACGGGGTATCAGATACGCAGTATTTT	CSPDGVSDTQYF
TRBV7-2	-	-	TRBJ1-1	TGTGCCAGCAGCTCGCAGGGTGGCGGAACTGAAGCTTTCTTT	CASSSQGGGTEAFF
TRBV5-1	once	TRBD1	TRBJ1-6	TGCGCCAGCAGCTCTGATTTGGGACAGCTCTATAATTCACCCCTCCACTTT	CASSSDLGQLYNSPLHF
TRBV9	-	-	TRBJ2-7	TGTGCCAGCAGCGTAGCGGACAGACCCTACGAGCAGTACTTC	CASSVADRPYEQYF
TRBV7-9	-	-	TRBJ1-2	TGTGCCAGCAGCCCCGGGGGTAATACTAACTATGGCTACACCTTC	CASSPGGNTNYGYTF
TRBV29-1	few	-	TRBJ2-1	TGCAGCGTTCACAATCCACAGGGCTACAATGAGCAGTTCTTC	CSVHNPQGYNEQFF
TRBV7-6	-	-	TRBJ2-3	TGTGCCAGCAGCTTAGGTGTCGGGGTTAGCACAGATACGCAGTATTTT	CASSLGVGVSTDTQYF
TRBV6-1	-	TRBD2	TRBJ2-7	TGTGCCAGCAGTGGGACTAGCGGGGGGCATCTCGACTACGAGCAGTACTTC	CASSGTSGGHLDYEQYF
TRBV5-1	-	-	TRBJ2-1	TGCGCCAGCAGCTTGTTTGGTGACAAGTTCTTC	CASSLFGDKFF
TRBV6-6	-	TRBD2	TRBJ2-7	TGTGCCAGCATCGACGGGGGGGCCACCTACGAGCAGTACTTC	CASIDGGATYEQYF
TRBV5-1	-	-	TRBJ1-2	TGCGCCAGCAGCTTGGCGGTTCCCGGGAACTATGGCTACACCTTC	CASSLAVPGNYGYTF